The 21 T cell receptor beta chains listed next were all sequenced from one sample in a study of T cells after yellow fever vaccination. TCRdb itself ran the 5' RACE reads through MiXCR, one entry per CDR3 protein. The table lists about 340,000 distinct CDR3 sequences, 9.5% to 15% of them singletons. The starting material was CD4+ T cells sorted from PBMCs, obtained 15 days after the yellow fever booster vaccination. The receptors were gathered from a man younger than 35 who received the YFV17D yellow fever vaccine.

This clonotype turned up a few times. The chain recombines TRBV29-1 with TRBJ1-1; the D gene is possibly TRBD1 (5 bases). The CDR3 loop spans 14 amino acids. Trimming pared 4 bases from V and 6 bases from J, leaving 18 bases between. Germline CDR1 is SQVTM and CDR2 is ANQGSEA. The CDR3 is CSVGVGEKGPEAFF. The DNA for the CDR3 is TGCAGCGTTGGGGTGGGGGAGAAGGGGCCTGAAGCTTTCTTT.

This clonotype was recorded at least ten times. J is TRBJ2-3 and V is TRBV5-1; D call uncertain. The V end lost 4 bases, the J end lost 0 bases, and 9 bases lay between the germline ends. This CDR3 has 14 residues. Germline CDR1 is SGHRS and CDR2 is YFSETQ. The CDR3 loop is CASSHDGSTDTQYF. The CDR3 coding sequence is TGCGCCAGCAGCCACGACGGTAGCACAGATACGCAGTATTTT.

The chain links TRBV10-3 to TRBJ2-1; 10 bases are a match to TRBD2. Germline values: CDR1 ENHRY, CDR2 SYGVKD. This CDR3 spans 15 amino acids. V trimming: 0 bases; J trimming: 6 bases; junction bases outside the gene matches: 2. CDR3 nucleotides: TGTGCCATCAGTGAGTCGGAGCGGGGGGGCAATGAGCAGTTCTTC. This codes for CAISESERGGNEQFF.

This clonotype was seen a few times. CDR3 amino acids: CASSQTRDRVTYNSPLHF. CDR3 sequence (DNA): TGCGCCAGCAGCCAAACCCGGGACAGGGTCACCTATAATTCACCCCTCCACTTT. The chain combines TRBV4-1 with TRBJ1-6, with 9 bases identical to TRBD1. This CDR3 spans 18 amino acids. Per germline, CDR1 MGHRA and CDR2 YSYEKL. V gave up 2 bases and J gave up 2 bases; unmatched junction bases: 7.

V gene TRBV2 combines with J gene TRBJ2-1; no definite D call. The CDR3 sequence is 14 residues long. The germline V gene has CDR1 SNHLY and CDR2 FYNNEI. With 1 base removed from V and 4 bases from J, the gap between germline ends came to 8 bases. In nucleotides, the CDR3 is TGTGCCAGCAGTGAAGGGCTAGGGTACAATGAGCAGTTCTTC. Amino acids: CASSEGLGYNEQFF.

This chain joins TRBV6-9 and TRBJ2-7; TRBD1 might be the D (5 bases). The CDR3 loop spans 13 amino acids. The V and J ends lost 6 bases and 2 bases respectively, with 11 bases between them. The germline gives CDR1 MNHGY, CDR2 SVAAGI. CDR3 sequence reads: CASSPTGAYEQYV. In nucleotides, the CDR3 is TGTGCCAGCAGCCCCACAGGAGCCTACGAGCAGTACGTC.

J is TRBJ2-1 and V is TRBV4-2; D not resolved. Germline V lookup: CDR1 LGHNA, CDR2 YNFKEQ. The germline V and J ends were trimmed by 5 bases and 8 bases, with 16 bases remaining between them. This CDR3 is 14 amino acids long. DNA for the CDR3: TGTGCCAGCAGCGAAGGGATTATCAGGCATGAGCAGTTCTTC. Translating it yields CASSEGIIRHEQFF.

This clonotype was counted a few times. The chain carries TRBV7-2 and TRBJ2-7, with 10 bases matching TRBD1. In germline, CDR1 is SGHTA, CDR2 FQGNSA. The V segment lost 4 bases and the J segment 6 bases; nucleotides outside the gene matches: 3. The CDR3 loop spans 13 amino acids. For the CDR3, the DNA is TGTGCCAGCAGCTCTGACAGGGGGCGCGAGCAGTACGTC. Amino acid sequence: CASSSDRGREQYV.

In its sample, this clonotype was seen many times. V gene TRBV3-1 combines with J gene TRBJ2-2; no clear D. V lost 2 bases to trimming and J lost 7 bases, with 8 bases between them. The CDR3 length is 13 residues. Germline V CDR1 and CDR2: LGHDT, YNNKEL (reference sequence). The CDR3 is CASSQSFNGELFF. In DNA form, the CDR3 reads TGTGCCAGCAGCCAATCCTTTAACGGGGAGCTGTTTTTT.

The CDR3 region is CASSLSLTAVGGYNEQFF. The CDR3 nucleotides read TGTGCCAGCAGCTTATCGTTGACAGCTGTTGGTGGGTACAATGAGCAGTTCTTC. This chain links TRBV7-2 with TRBJ2-1; D may be TRBD1 (5 bases). Looked up from germline, CDR1 is SGHTA and CDR2 is FQGNSA. CDR3 length: 18 residues. Trimming shortened V by 2 bases and J by 4 bases, and 21 bases separated the two germline ends.

This clonotype showed up many times. The rearrangement links TRBV5-5 to TRBJ2-2, with 7 bases aligning to TRBD1. The germline V gene has CDR1 SGHKS and CDR2 YYEKEE (reference sequence). J gave up 6 bases and V 1 base, and 6 bases lay outside the gene matches. The CDR3 has 15 residues. The CDR3 DNA sequence: TGTGCCAGCAGCTTGAGGTTTGGACAGGCCGGGGAGCTGTTTTTT. It yields the protein CASSLRFGQAGELFF.

A few counts support this clonotype. The rearrangement uses TRBV3-1 and TRBJ2-7, with D unresolved. V was shortened by 1 base and J by 2 bases, with 9 bases between the two germline ends. Germline V gives CDR1 LGHDT, CDR2 YNNKEL (reference sequence). The length of the CDR3 is 14 residues. The CDR3 loop reads CASSQGRLTYEQYF. CDR3 nucleotides: TGTGCCAGCAGCCAAGGCAGGTTAACCTACGAGCAGTACTTC.

The rearrangement links TRBV14 to TRBJ2-2, with D hard to call. There are 13 residues in the CDR3. CDR1 and CDR2 (germline): SGHDN, FVKESK. Between the trimmed V and J ends, which lost 5 bases and 7 bases, there was a span of 11 bases. CDR3 region: CASSFDPFGELFF. Here the CDR3 DNA reads TGTGCCAGCAGCTTCGACCCATTCGGGGAGCTGTTTTTT.

The V and J genes are TRBV7-9 and TRBJ1-4; D is possibly TRBD1 (6 bases). Deletions cut 3 bases from V and 4 bases from J, with 12 bases between. This CDR3 has 15 residues. Germline CDR1 is SEHNR and CDR2 is FQNEAQ (reference sequence). The CDR3 DNA is TGTGCCAGCAGCTTTCAGGGGACTTTTAATGAAAAACTGTTTTTT. Its translation: CASSFQGTFNEKLFF.

This clonotype was detected only a few times. The CDR3 reads CASSYLQNTEAFF. The CDR3 bases are TGTGCCAGCAGCTACTTACAGAACACTGAAGCTTTCTTT. V and J are TRBV7-9 and TRBJ1-1; no clear D. Between the trimmed V and J ends, which lost 4 bases and 1 base, there was a span of 7 bases. In germline, CDR1 is SEHNR, CDR2 FQNEAQ (reference sequence). CDR3 length: 13 residues.

This clonotype was detected ten times or more. The chain employs TRBV28 and TRBJ2-2; D gene ambiguous. CDR1 and CDR2 (germline): MDHEN, SYDVKM. V lost 1 base and J 11 bases, leaving 5 bases between the germline ends. This CDR3 has 11 amino acids. As DNA, the CDR3 is TGTGCCAGCAGTTTATATCGAGAGCTGTTTTTT. Translated: CASSLYRELFF.

This clonotype showed up just a few times. V usage is TRBV6-4 and J usage is TRBJ2-3; possible D gene TRBD1, 5 bases. CDR3 length: 14 amino acids. V gave up 0 bases and J gave up 2 bases, with 6 bases separating them. The germline V gene encodes CDR1 MRHNA and CDR2 SNTAGT. This CDR3 is CASSDSGATDTQYF. The DNA of the CDR3 is TGTGCCAGCAGTGACTCTGGGGCCACAGATACGCAGTATTTT.

The rearrangement joins TRBV20-1 to TRBJ1-2, with 8 positions matching TRBD1. The V gene end was trimmed by 3 bases and the J gene end by 4 bases; junction bases not matched to a gene: 13. The CDR3 consists of 16 residues. The germline V gene encodes CDR1 DFQATT and CDR2 SNEGSKA (reference sequence). CDR3 residues: CSARTEWTGPSYGYTF. DNA of the CDR3: TGCAGTGCTAGGACCGAATGGACAGGGCCTAGCTATGGCTACACCTTC.

This clonotype has more than one count but fewer than ten. The chain joins TRBV2 to TRBJ2-3; possible D gene TRBD1, 6 bases. The germline gives CDR1 SNHLY, CDR2 FYNNEI. The CDR3 sequence is 11 residues long. V was shortened by 7 bases and J by 8 bases, with 10 bases between the two germline ends. This CDR3 reads CASTIGGTQYF. Here the CDR3 DNA reads TGTGCCAGCACTATAGGGGGTACGCAGTATTTT.

This clonotype was detected a few times. The chain couples TRBV12-5 to TRBJ2-1, with D possibly matching TRBD1 (6 bases). The CDR3 extends over 13 amino acids. From germline, CDR1 is LGHNT and CDR2 FRNRAP. V shed 6 bases and J shed 7 bases, with 13 bases lying between them. The CDR3 bases are TGTGCTAGTGGAAAACAGGGATCGAATGAGCAGTTCTTC. Translated: CASGKQGSNEQFF.

There are a few counts of this clonotype. V gene TRBV10-3 combines with J gene TRBJ2-5, with 12 bases fitting TRBD2. Germline-derived CDR1 and CDR2 are ENHRY and SYGVKD. The CDR3 is 15 amino acids. With 2 bases clipped from V and 2 bases from J, the junction kept 0 bases outside the gene matches. The CDR3 spells CAISEGTSGQETQYF. CDR3 in DNA: TGTGCCATCAGTGAGGGGACTAGCGGGCAAGAGACCCAGTACTTC.